Each of the 7 T cell receptor beta chains below was sequenced from the same sample in a study of blood T cells in healthy people across ages. PCR was performed a second time for 7 to 11 cycles using a sample-barcoded 5' primer and a J-beta primer mix. TCRdb ran MiXCR on the 5' RACE reads and lists one entry per CDR3 protein. The repertoire holds roughly 680,000 distinct CDR3 sequences, approximately 52% seen once, with 13% in the top ten. The sequenced material came from blood. These receptors all stem from an elderly woman in good health.

The rearrangement joins TRBV29-1 to TRBJ2-1; the D is unclear. V was clipped by 4 bases and J by 4 bases, with 14 bases between them. The CDR3 covers 14 residues. Germline CDR1 SQVTM, CDR2 ANQGSEA. The CDR3 sequence: CSVGIGSLYNEQFF. The CDR3 coding sequence is TGCAGCGTTGGTATCGGCAGTTTATACAATGAGCAGTTCTTC.

This clonotype has a count of ten or more. CDR3 in amino acids: CSVLLRGSNQPQHF. For the CDR3, the DNA is TGCAGCGTCCTCCTCCGTGGGAGTAATCAGCCCCAGCATTTT. This chain links TRBV29-1 with TRBJ1-5; D gene unclear. CDR1 is SQVTM and CDR2 is ANQGSEA in the germline V gene. V gave up 6 bases and J gave up 4 bases, with 16 bases separating them. This CDR3 spans 14 amino acids.

A note on this clonotype: A much more abundant neighbour one base away suggests this may be a read error. This chain links TRBV12-3 or TRBV12-4 with TRBJ2-1; D remains unclear. V lost 3 bases, J lost 13 bases, and 25 bases lay in between. The CDR3 loop spans 16 amino acids. The CDR3 here is CASSFFGQDAGETQFF. The CDR3 nucleotides are TGTGCCAGCAGTTTTTTCGGGCAGGATGCCGGAGAGACCCAGTTCTTC.

V gene TRBV9 combines with J gene TRBJ2-2, with D possibly TRBD1 on 6 matching bases. This CDR3 is built from 16 residues. V lost 5 bases and J 0 bases, leaving 14 bases between the germline ends. In germline, CDR1 is SGDLS, CDR2 YYNGEE. In nucleotides, the CDR3 is TGTGCCAGCAGGCCAACCGGGACAACGAACACCGGGGAGCTGTTTTTT. Protein sequence: CASRPTGTTNTGELFF.

Here the CDR3 reads CASSLVVAGGPGELFF. As DNA, the CDR3 is TGTGCCAGCAGCTTAGTGGTAGCGGGGGGCCCCGGGGAGCTGTTTTTT. The V gene is TRBV7-2, the J gene TRBJ2-2, with 10 bases identical to TRBD2. The junction had 5 bases not matched to a gene; V was cut back by 1 base and J by 6 bases. The V gene's germline CDR1 is SGHTA and CDR2 FQGNSA. The CDR3 is 16 amino acids.

This clonotype was detected only a few times. The J gene is TRBJ2-7, the V gene TRBV7-2; TRBD2 aligns across 9 bases. The DNA end favors TRBJ2-4, so the J call may be wrong. CDR3 size: 20 residues. The germline CDR1 and CDR2 sequences are SGHTA and FQGNSA. The CDR3, as DNA: TGTGCCAGCAGCCCGCAGGGGGGGAGGACTAGCGATCTGAAACAGGGCATTCAGTACTTC. Translating gives CASSPQGGRTSDLKQGIQYF.

This chain connects TRBV29-1 to TRBJ1-1; TRBD1 aligns across 7 bases. The ends lost 6 bases at V and 0 bases at J; junction bases unmatched: 7. CDR3 length: 14 amino acids. Per the germline V gene, CDR1 is SQVTM and CDR2 is ANQGSEA. The CDR3 protein is CSVGRGNMNTEAFF. The CDR3 coding sequence is TGCAGCGTGGGCAGGGGGAACATGAACACTGAAGCTTTCTTT.